This paragraph covers one T cell receptor beta chain sequence. What it recognizes is unknown. The naive CD8 fraction comprised CD45RO-negative cells positively selected for CCR7 and excluded terminally differentiated effector memory CD45RA+ cells. From germline, CDR1 is MNHNY and CDR2 SVGAGI (reference sequence). The CDR3 loop spans 15 amino acids. The ends lost 2 bases at V and 5 bases at J; junction bases unmatched: 8. For each subset, genomic DNA was distributed in equal portions over several immunoSEQ plates. Sequencing used immunoSEQ multiplex PCR; TCRdb keeps in-frame clones, though not all of them. Among about 2,100,000 clones, roughly 91% were seen once, and the ten largest hold around 1.7%. This specimen belongs to a study of shared clonotypes between healthy human individuals. Points from the study as a whole: Approximately 5% was the fraction of naive CD4 clonotypes found shared across a few donors. Naive subsets generally had larger estimated richness than memory subsets.

The V and J genes are TRBV6-6 and TRBJ1-1; 7 nucleotides agree with TRBD1. The source of this sequence is a man aged 18 to 30 in good health. Some clones in this sample may be carry-over from other donors' samples. Sequenced sample: naive CD8+ T cells from PBMCs. The CDR3 loop is CASSYQGESNTEAFF. The CDR3 DNA sequence: TGTGCCAGCAGTTACCAGGGGGAGTCGAATACTGAAGCTTTCTTT.